The sequence of this T cell receptor beta chain was determined in a study of monozygotic twins with inflammatory bowel disease. TCRdb reprocessed the 5' RACE reads and reports one entry per CDR3 protein, with no DNA. This table lists 80,000 or so distinct CDR3 sequences. The TCR comes from a human donor with ulcerative colitis or Crohn's disease, or a healthy co-twin of an affected twin (not recorded which). Sequenced input: blood.

CDR3 residues: CATDLIPPSWGAGGNTQYF. This chain links TRBV7-8 with TRBJ2-3; TCRdb indicates TRBD1, and absent DNA this call remains unverified. Germline V gene lookup returns CDR1 SGHVS and CDR2 FQNEAQ. The CDR3 length is 19 residues.